The entry that follows covers one T cell receptor beta chain sequence. The data belong to a study of blood T cell repertoires in COVID-19. The wider study: Sites in the United States, Italy and Spain provided acute and convalescent COVID-19 samples. Sources were T cells, B-cell-depleted T cells, or PBMCs; the material itself was cDNA or gDNA.

Original methodology: For nucleated cells, counts were estimated from reference gene primer amplification. Only in-frame clones appear in the TCRdb table, and some are missing; sequencing was by immunoSEQ multiplex PCR. D and trimming were read from the DNA, whereas the V and J calls and clone size are those reported in that table. The table lists 150,000 to 200,000 clones, around 87% of them singletons. Germline CDR1 and CDR2: SEHNR and FQNEAQ (reference sequence). This CDR3 is built from 15 residues. J gave up 5 bases and V 5 bases, and 5 bases lay outside the gene matches. Sequencing was performed on peripheral blood. J is TRBJ2-1 and V is TRBV7-9; the match to TRBD2 covers 11 bases. The sequence came from a man in his forties or fifties with acute or convalescent COVID-19. The CDR3 region has the DNA TGTGCCAGCAGCCCCGGGACTAGCGGTCACAATGAGCAGTTCTTC. Translating gives CASSPGTSGHNEQFF.